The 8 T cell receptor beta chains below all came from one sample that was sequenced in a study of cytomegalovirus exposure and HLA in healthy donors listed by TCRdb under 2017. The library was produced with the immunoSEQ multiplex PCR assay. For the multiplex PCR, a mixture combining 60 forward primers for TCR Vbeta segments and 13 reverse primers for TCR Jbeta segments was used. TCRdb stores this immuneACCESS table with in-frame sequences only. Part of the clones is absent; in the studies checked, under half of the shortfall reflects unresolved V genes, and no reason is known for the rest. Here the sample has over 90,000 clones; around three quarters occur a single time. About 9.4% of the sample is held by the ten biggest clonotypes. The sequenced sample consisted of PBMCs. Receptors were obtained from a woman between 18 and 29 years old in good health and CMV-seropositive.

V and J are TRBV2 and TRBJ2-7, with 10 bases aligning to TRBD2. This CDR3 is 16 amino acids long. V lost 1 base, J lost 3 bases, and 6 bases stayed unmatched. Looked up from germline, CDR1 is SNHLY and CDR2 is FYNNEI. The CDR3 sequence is CASSEGVGTSDYEQYF. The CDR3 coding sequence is TGTGCCAGCAGTGAAGGTGTGGGGACTAGCGACTACGAGCAGTACTTC.

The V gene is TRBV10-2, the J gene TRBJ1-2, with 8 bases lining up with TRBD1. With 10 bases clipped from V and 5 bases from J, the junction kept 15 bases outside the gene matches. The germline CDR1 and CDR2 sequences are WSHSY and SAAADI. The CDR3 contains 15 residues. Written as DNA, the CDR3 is TGCGCCACAAAGGAGCTGGGACAGGAAAATTATGGCTACACCTTC. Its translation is CATKELGQENYGYTF.

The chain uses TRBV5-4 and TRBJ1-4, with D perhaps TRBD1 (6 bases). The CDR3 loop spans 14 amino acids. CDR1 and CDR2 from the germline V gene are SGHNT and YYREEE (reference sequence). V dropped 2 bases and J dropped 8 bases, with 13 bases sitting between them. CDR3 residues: CASSLQGSGEKLFF. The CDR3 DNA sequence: TGTGCCAGCAGCTTACAGGGATCTGGAGAAAAACTGTTTTTT.

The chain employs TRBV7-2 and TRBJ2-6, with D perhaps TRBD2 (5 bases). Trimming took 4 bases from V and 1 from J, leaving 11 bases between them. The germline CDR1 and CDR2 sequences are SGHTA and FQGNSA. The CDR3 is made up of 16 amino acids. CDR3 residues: CASSYRAASGANVLTF. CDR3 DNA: TGTGCCAGCAGCTATAGAGCGGCATCTGGGGCCAACGTCCTGACTTTC.

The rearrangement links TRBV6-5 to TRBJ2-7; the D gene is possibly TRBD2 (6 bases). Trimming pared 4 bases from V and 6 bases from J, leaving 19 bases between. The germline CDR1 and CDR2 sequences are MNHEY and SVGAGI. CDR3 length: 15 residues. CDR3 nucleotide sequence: TGTGCCAGCAGTTCCCTGGCGGGGCCCAAGGGCGAGCAGTACTTC. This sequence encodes CASSSLAGPKGEQYF.

This CDR3 reads CASSYPDEPRNEQYF. The CDR3 nucleotides are TGTGCCAGCAGTTACCCCGACGAGCCCAGGAACGAGCAGTACTTC. This sequence joins TRBV6-6 and TRBJ2-7, with D unresolved. CDR3 length: 15 residues. The germline V gene has CDR1 MNHNY and CDR2 SVGAGI (reference sequence). V was pared by 2 bases and J by 5 bases, with 16 bases between.

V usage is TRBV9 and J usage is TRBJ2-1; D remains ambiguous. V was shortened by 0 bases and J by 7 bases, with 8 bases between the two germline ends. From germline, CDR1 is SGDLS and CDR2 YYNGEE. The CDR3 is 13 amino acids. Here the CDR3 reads CASSVVPRNEQFF. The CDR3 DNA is TGTGCCAGCAGCGTAGTACCGAGGAATGAGCAGTTCTTC.

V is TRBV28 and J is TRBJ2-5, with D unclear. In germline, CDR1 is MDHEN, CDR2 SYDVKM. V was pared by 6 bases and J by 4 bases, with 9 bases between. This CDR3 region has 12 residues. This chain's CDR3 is CASSSSRETQYF. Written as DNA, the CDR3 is TGTGCCAGCAGCTCTTCCCGAGAGACCCAGTACTTC.